The rows below give T cell receptor beta chains drawn from one sample of a study of blood T cell repertoires in COVID-19. Sequencing was performed with immunoSEQ multiplex PCR; in TCRdb, only in-frame clones are kept and a portion is missing. The sample yields about 280,000 clones, around 88% seen once. Sequencing input: peripheral blood. The source of these receptors is a young woman who had recovered from COVID-19. The CDR3 runs from the conserved cysteine through the conserved F or W. Each record gives: clone size, J gene, V gene, D gene, CDR3 protein, CDR3 DNA. The D gene is left open where the match is weak. For some rows the clone size is stated as once, few or many, or as a class when expanded; others skip it.

once | TRBJ2-7 | TRBV12-3/TRBV12-4 | NA | CASSPGDYYEQYF | TGTGCCAGCAGCCCAGGGGACTACTACGAGCAGTACTTC
NA | TRBJ1-6 | TRBV27 | NA | CASSLAGRLGPLHF | TGTGCCAGCAGTCTGGCGGGACGCCTTGGGCCCCTCCACTTT
NA | TRBJ1-1 | TRBV18 | TRBD1 | CASSPDRGLTEAFF | TGTGCCAGCTCACCAGACAGGGGGCTAACTGAAGCTTTCTTT
NA | TRBJ2-2 | TRBV12-3/TRBV12-4 | NA | CASSFGTGELFF | TGTGCCAGCAGTTTCGGCACCGGGGAGCTGTTTTTT
NA | TRBJ1-1 | TRBV11-3 | TRBD1 | CASSLNRGGTEAFF | TGTGCCAGCAGCTTAAACAGGGGAGGAACTGAAGCTTTCTTT
NA | TRBJ1-1 | TRBV12-3/TRBV12-4 | NA | CASSRNTEAFF | TGTGCCAGCAGCCGGAACACTGAAGCTTTCTTT
NA | TRBJ2-3 | TRBV9 | TRBD2 | CASSAGTSADTQYF | TGTGCCAGCAGCGCCGGGACTAGCGCAGATACGCAGTATTTT
NA | TRBJ1-4 | TRBV19 | NA | CASSIAEGEKLFF | TGTGCCAGTAGTATAGCGGAGGGCGAAAAACTGTTTTTT
once | TRBJ1-1 | TRBV7-2 | NA | CASSATGPMNTEAFF | TGTGCCAGCAGCGCGACAGGCCCGATGAACACTGAAGCTTTCTTT
NA | TRBJ2-7 | TRBV6-5 | TRBD2 | CASSSRGLAASYEQYF | TGTGCCAGCAGTTCCCGGGGACTAGCGGCCTCCTACGAGCAGTACTTC
NA | TRBJ2-7 | TRBV7-2 | NA | CASSLDHASYEQYF | TGTGCCAGCAGCTTAGATCACGCGAGCTACGAGCAGTACTTC
NA | TRBJ1-2 | TRBV6-5 | NA | CASSYSRSGSYGYTF | TGTGCCAGCAGTTACTCGAGGAGTGGGAGCTATGGCTACACCTTC
NA | TRBJ2-3 | TRBV2 | TRBD2 | CASSEVAGSTDTQYF | TGTGCCAGCAGTGAGGTAGCGGGGAGCACAGATACGCAGTATTTT
NA | TRBJ1-2 | TRBV14 | TRBD1 | CASSPSRTGAGYGYTF | TGTGCCAGCAGCCCCTCGCGGACAGGGGCGGGCTATGGCTACACCTTC
NA | TRBJ2-1 | TRBV7-8 | TRBD2 | CASSPLGDWTSIDEQFF | TGTGCCAGCAGCCCATTGGGTGACTGGACTAGCATCGATGAGCAGTTCTTC
NA | TRBJ1-6 | TRBV9 | NA | CASSVDGYSPLHF | TGTGCCAGCAGCGTAGACGGTTATTCACCCCTCCACTTT
NA | TRBJ1-2 | TRBV4-3 | NA | CASSSSGADNYGYTF | TGCGCCAGCAGCTCGAGCGGGGCCGATAACTATGGCTACACCTTC
NA | TRBJ2-3 | TRBV30 | TRBD2 | CAWSVPSGGAVGTDTQYF | TGTGCCTGGAGTGTACCTAGCGGGGGGGCCGTAGGCACAGATACGCAGTATTTT
NA | TRBJ2-1 | TRBV6-5 | TRBD2 | CASSYRSGGEEFF | TGTGCCAGCAGTTACCGTAGCGGGGGGGAGGAGTTCTTC
NA | TRBJ1-5 | TRBV28 | NA | CASSFRGASNQPQHF | TGTGCCAGCAGTTTTCGGGGGGCAAGCAATCAGCCCCAGCATTTT
NA | TRBJ2-3 | TRBV3-1/TRBV3-2 | NA | CASSTYHQRDTQYF | TGTGCCAGCAGCACCTATCATCAGCGAGATACGCAGTATTTT
once | TRBJ2-1 | TRBV5-1 | TRBD1 | CASSLGTGGYILRGNEQFF | TGCGCCAGCAGCTTGGGGACAGGGGGCTACATCCTCAGGGGAAATGAGCAGTTCTTC
NA | TRBJ1-1 | TRBV19 | NA | CASSIDAAGAFF | TGTGCCAGTAGTATAGATGCGGCTGGAGCTTTCTTT
NA | TRBJ1-1 | TRBV2 | TRBD1 | CASSFGTDTEAFF | TGTGCCAGCAGTTTCGGGACAGACACTGAAGCTTTCTTT
NA | TRBJ2-7 | TRBV4-1 | TRBD2 | CASSHGGGTDEQYF | TGCGCCAGCAGCCACGGGGGGGGGACGGACGAGCAGTACTTC
NA | TRBJ2-3 | TRBV11-2 | NA | CASSLSGGPTDTQYF | TGTGCCAGCAGCTTATCGGGCGGGCCCACAGATACGCAGTATTTT
NA | TRBJ1-3 | TRBV11-2 | NA | CASSPEGNSGNTIYF | TGTGCCAGCAGCCCGGAGGGCAACTCTGGAAACACCATATATTTT
NA | TRBJ2-1 | TRBV18 | NA | CASSPSSAYNEQFF | TGTGCCAGCTCACCGTCTAGTGCCTACAATGAGCAGTTCTTC
NA | TRBJ1-5 | TRBV5-1 | TRBD1 | CASSLQYPGGPDQPQHF | TGCGCCAGCAGCTTACAATACCCAGGGGGCCCCGATCAGCCCCAGCATTTT
NA | TRBJ1-6 | TRBV12-5 | TRBD1 | CASGLGKTGIGSPLHF | TGTGCTAGTGGTTTGGGAAAGACAGGGATAGGCTCACCCCTCCACTTT
NA | TRBJ1-3 | TRBV7-8 | TRBD1 | CASSRGGAGNTIYF | TGTGCCAGCAGCCGAGGGGGCGCTGGAAACACCATATATTTT
NA | TRBJ2-7 | TRBV28 | TRBD2 | CASSPYAPYRLAGGPSYEQYF | TGTGCCAGCAGTCCATACGCACCATACCGACTAGCGGGAGGGCCCTCCTACGAGCAGTACTTC
NA | TRBJ2-1 | TRBV18 | TRBD1 | CASSVTGGNEQFF | TGTGCCAGCTCAGTCACAGGGGGGAATGAGCAGTTCTTC
NA | TRBJ2-2 | TRBV2 | NA | CASLLVPLIDGELFF | TGTGCCAGCCTATTAGTGCCCCTTATAGACGGGGAGCTGTTTTTT
NA | TRBJ2-1 | TRBV7-2 | TRBD2 | CASSFFGRADNEQFF | TGTGCCAGCAGCTTTTTCGGGAGGGCCGACAATGAGCAGTTCTTC
NA | TRBJ2-1 | TRBV5-1 | TRBD2 | CASSLGLAAYNEQFF | TGCGCCAGCAGCTTGGGACTAGCGGCCTACAATGAGCAGTTCTTC
once | TRBJ1-6 | TRBV30 | NA | CAWTGQNSPLHF | TGTGCCTGGACAGGGCAAAATTCACCCCTCCACTTT
few | TRBJ2-7 | TRBV7-9 | TRBD1 | CASRSFTGGSYEQYF | TGTGCCAGCAGATCCTTTACAGGGGGCTCCTACGAGCAGTACTTC
NA | TRBJ2-7 | TRBV7-9 | TRBD1 | CASSLVMWGQGGPYEQYF | TGTGCCAGCAGCTTAGTAATGTGGGGACAGGGGGGCCCCTACGAGCAGTACTTC
NA | TRBJ2-5 | TRBV25-1 | NA | CASSESTDQETQYF | TGTGCCAGCAGTGAATCCACAGATCAAGAGACCCAGTACTTC
NA | TRBJ2-3 | TRBV29-1 | TRBD1 | CSAIGQGAYTQYF | TGCAGCGCCATCGGACAGGGGGCATATACGCAGTATTTT
NA | TRBJ2-3 | TRBV19 | TRBD1 | CASSMTGGWTDTQYF | TGTGCCAGTAGTATGACAGGGGGTTGGACAGATACGCAGTATTTT
NA | TRBJ2-1 | TRBV24-1 | NA | CATSDLRGSAGNEQFF | TGTGCCACCAGTGATTTGCGCGGCAGCGCTGGTAATGAGCAGTTCTTC
NA | TRBJ1-1 | TRBV10-3 | NA | CAISAGGMNTEAFF | TGTGCCATCTCTGCCGGAGGGATGAACACTGAAGCTTTCTTT
NA | TRBJ1-1 | TRBV12-3/TRBV12-4 | TRBD1 | CASSTGTVTEAFF | TGTGCCAGCAGCACCGGGACAGTCACTGAAGCTTTCTTT
NA | TRBJ1-5 | TRBV28 | NA | CASSLGAVGDQPQHF | TGTGCCAGCAGTCTGGGTGCGGTGGGTGATCAGCCCCAGCATTTT
NA | TRBJ2-7 | TRBV2 | NA | CASSERYEQYF | TGTGCCAGCAGTGAGAGATACGAGCAGTACTTC
once | TRBJ1-6 | TRBV27 | NA | CASSLAVPNSPLHF | TGTGCCAGCAGTTTAGCGGTGCCTAATTCACCCCTCCACTTT
NA | TRBJ2-7 | TRBV30 | NA | CAWSPGQYEQYF | TGTGCCTGGAGTCCCGGACAGTACGAGCAGTACTTC
NA | TRBJ2-3 | TRBV10-1 | NA | CASSESRAGVDTQYF | TGCGCCAGCAGTGAGTCGAGGGCAGGGGTAGATACGCAGTATTTT
NA | TRBJ2-1 | TRBV5-1 | NA | CASSLDRDNEQFF | TGCGCCAGCAGCTTGGACAGGGACAATGAGCAGTTCTTC
NA | TRBJ2-3 | TRBV5-1 | NA | CASSLDAGGGTDTQYF | TGCGCCAGCAGCTTGGACGCTGGCGGGGGCACAGATACGCAGTATTTT
NA | TRBJ2-2 | TRBV9 | NA | CASSVASTGELFF | TGTGCCAGCAGCGTAGCTAGCACCGGGGAGCTGTTTTTT
few | TRBJ1-5 | TRBV19 | NA | CASSAGPLAGVNQPQHF | TGTGCCAGTAGTGCCGGACCCCTCGCGGGGGTGAATCAGCCCCAGCATTTT
NA | TRBJ1-2 | TRBV7-9 | NA | CASSLSGVYNYGYTF | TGTGCCAGCAGCCTCTCAGGGGTATATAACTATGGCTACACCTTC
NA | TRBJ2-4 | TRBV6-2/TRBV6-3 | TRBD2 | CASSRLAYSAKNIQYF | TGTGCCAGCAGTAGACTAGCGTACTCCGCCAAAAACATTCAGTACTTC
NA | TRBJ1-6 | TRBV10-3 | NA | CAIGRTANSPLHF | TGTGCCATCGGTAGGACAGCAAATTCACCCCTCCACTTT
NA | TRBJ2-5 | TRBV13 | NA | CASSLGLQETQYF | TGTGCCAGCAGCTTAGGTCTCCAGGAGACCCAGTACTTC